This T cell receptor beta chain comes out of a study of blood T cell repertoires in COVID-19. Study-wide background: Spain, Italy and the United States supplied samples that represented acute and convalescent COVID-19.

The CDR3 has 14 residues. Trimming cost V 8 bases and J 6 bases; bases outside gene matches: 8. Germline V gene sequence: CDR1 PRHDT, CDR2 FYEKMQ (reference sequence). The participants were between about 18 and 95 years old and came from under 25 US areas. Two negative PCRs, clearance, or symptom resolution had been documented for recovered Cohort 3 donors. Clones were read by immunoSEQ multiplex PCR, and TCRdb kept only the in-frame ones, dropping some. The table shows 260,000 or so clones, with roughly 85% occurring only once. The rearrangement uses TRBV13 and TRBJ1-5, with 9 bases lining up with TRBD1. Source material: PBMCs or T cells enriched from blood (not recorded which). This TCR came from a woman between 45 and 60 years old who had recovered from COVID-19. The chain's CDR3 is CASGIQGASQPQHF. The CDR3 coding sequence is TGTGCCAGCGGGATACAGGGGGCTAGTCAGCCCCAGCATTTT.